This TCR beta chain was captured in a study of T-cell memory formation after mild COVID-19. About the study: There were largely donor-specific TCR clusters.

This CDR3 comprises 14 residues. V trimming: 2 bases; J trimming: 4 bases; junction bases outside the gene matches: 5. From germline, CDR1 is SGHRS and CDR2 YFSETQ. TCRdb redid the calling of the 5' RACE reads with MiXCR, one entry per CDR3 protein. The sample records approximately 250,000 distinct CDR3 sequences, 15% to 20% being singletons. This clonotype was observed once. The receptor was isolated from a man younger than 35 who had mild COVID-19 (a few samples of this study predate the infection). Cell type and time point are not known. J is TRBJ1-1 and V is TRBV5-1, with TRBD1 identical over 7 bases. Sequenced: PBMCs or a T cell subset sorted from them (not recorded which). The CDR3 coding sequence is TGCGCCAGCAGCTTTGACAGGGTCGGCACTGAAGCTTTCTTT. Translated, it gives CASSFDRVGTEAFF.